This TCR beta chain originates from a study of long-term antiretroviral therapy in people with HIV. Overall study: Some samples came about a decade before the 2015 immediate-ART recommendation, and these were the earliest. Findings and limits, study-wide: Information on adherence, resistance and therapy changes was unavailable.

V was trimmed by 1 base and J by 4 bases, leaving 8 bases between them. The CDR3 is 13 amino acids. Germline CDR1 and CDR2: SGHNT and YYREEE (reference sequence). Running of the v3.0 immunoSEQ assay took place at survey level. Repertoires were generated with immunoSEQ multiplex PCR, while TCRdb's copy carries only in-frame clones and drops some. The sample records about 35,000 clones, about 94% being singletons. Remarks on this clone: What it binds is unknown.

The clonotype was recovered from a woman in her fifties or sixties with HIV. The chain joins TRBV5-4 to TRBJ2-5, with D hard to call. The source was unsorted PBMCs, collected 4.1 years after starting antiretroviral therapy. DNA for the CDR3: TGTGCCAGCAGCTTGAAGGGCTCAGAGACCCAGTACTTC. Its translation: CASSLKGSETQYF.